What follows describes a single T cell receptor (beta chain). Its antigen is unidentified. The sample is drawn from a study of cytotoxic CD8 clonotypes in ibrutinib-treated CLL. Study-wide background: Following a median 12 months of treatment, with a range of 6 to 36, response samples were taken. Study-wide results and limits: Clonality increased with ibrutinib response but returned toward baseline at progression. The study found baseline clonality above age-matched healthy donors, tracking circulating CD8+ T-cell counts.

Sequencing was performed with immunoSEQ multiplex PCR; in TCRdb, only in-frame clones are kept and a portion is missing. This sample carries 29,000 or so clones, almost 70% of them seen once, and the ten largest clones take 45% to 65%. The ends lost 2 bases at V and 7 bases at J; junction bases unmatched: 6. This CDR3 has 15 residues. Germline values: CDR1 MGHRA, CDR2 YSYEKL. The chain employs TRBV4-1 and TRBJ2-2, with TRBD1 matching 8 bases. The specimen was PBMCs, collected after 24 months of ibrutinib treatment. This TCR was recovered from a human donor with chronic lymphocytic leukemia. The CDR3 region has the DNA TGCGCCAGCAGCCAATCGGGACAGGTCATCGGGGAGCTGTTTTTT. Its protein product is CASSQSGQVIGELFF.